The clone carrying this T cell receptor beta chain was counted ten times or more. These data come from a study of blood T cell repertoires in COVID-19. The assay was immunoSEQ multiplex PCR, and TCRdb's table has in-frame clones only and misses some. The sample comprises just over 300,000 clones, around 91% of which are singletons, and 9.5% rests with the top ten. The CDR3 consists of 13 residues. Trimming took off 3 bases at V and 6 bases at J, with 8 bases between the two ends. The rearrangement joins TRBV12-3 or TRBV12-4 to TRBJ2-2, with TRBD2 as a possible D gene (6 bases). The sequence came from a woman between 40 and 55 years old who had recovered from COVID-19. Sample: PBMCs or T cells enriched from blood (not recorded which). CDR3 coding DNA: TGTGCCAGCAGTTTGACTAGTTCCGGGGAGCTGTTTTTT. It encodes CASSLTSSGELFF.